These T cell receptor beta chains were read from a single sample in a study of T cells in Graves' hyperthyroidism and ophthalmopathy. TCRdb fed the multiplex PCR reads into MiXCR, producing one record per CDR3 protein. The sample carries about 200,000 distinct CDR3 sequences, about a sixth recorded once. What was sequenced was blood. The receptors stem from a woman in her forties or fifties with Graves' hyperthyroidism. Each CDR3 is given with its conserved first and last residue. D genes are given only for firm matches. A clone size is listed for some rows: how often the clone was seen (once, few, many), or a class if it is expanded.

.	TRBV4-1	TRBJ1-6	few	CASSQVQPNNSPLHF	TGCGCCAGCAGCCAAGTACAGCCGAATAATTCACCCCTCCACTTT
.	TRBV6-1	TRBJ1-5	many	CASRAGTMVEAQHF	TGTGCCAGCAGGGCCGGGACGATGGTGGAGGCCCAGCATTTT
.	TRBV10-3	TRBJ2-7	.	CAISQRSRSEAKQYF	TGTGCCATCTCTCAGAGGAGCCGGAGTGAGGCCAAGCAGTACTTC
TRBD2	TRBV11-1	TRBJ2-7	.	CASSGGLADEQYF	TGTGCCAGCAGCGGGGGACTAGCGGACGAGCAGTACTTC
.	TRBV12-5	TRBJ2-5	many	CASGPQTAQYF	TGTGCTAGTGGACCCCAGACGGCCCAGTACTTC
TRBD1	TRBV2	TRBJ1-1	many	CASSPDRGQAAAFF	TGTGCCAGCAGTCCGGACAGGGGGCAAGCGGCGGCTTTCTTT
TRBD2	TRBV11-2	TRBJ2-1	.	CASSLGVSGYEQFF	TGTGCCAGCAGCTTAGGGGTTAGCGGGTATGAGCAGTTCTTC
TRBD2	TRBV27	TRBJ2-5	.	CASALAGREETQYF	TGTGCCAGCGCTCTAGCGGGAAGGGAAGAGACCCAGTACTTC
TRBD1	TRBV7-9	TRBJ2-3	many	CASSQGQAATDTQYF	TGTGCCAGCAGCCAAGGACAGGCCGCCACAGATACGCAGTATTTT
.	TRBV20-1	TRBJ2-3	many	CSAGRAETQYF	TGCAGTGCGGGGCGGGCTGAGACGCAGTATTTT
TRBD1	TRBV6-5	TRBJ1-4	few	CASSYLIGTENEKLFF	TGTGCCAGCAGTTACCTAATCGGGACAGAAAATGAAAAACTGTTTTTT
TRBD1	TRBV7-7	TRBJ1-4	.	CASGLNRGTNEKLFF	TGTGCTAGCGGCCTGAACAGGGGAACTAATGAAAAACTGTTTTTT
.	TRBV5-1	TRBJ2-3	few	CASSLGPSTSTDTQYF	TGCGCCAGCAGCTTGGGACCTAGCACTAGCACAGATACGCAGTATTTT
.	TRBV11-2	TRBJ2-2	few	CASSLPLNTGELFF	TGTGCCAGCAGCTTACCCCTTAACACCGGGGAGCTGTTTTTT
TRBD1	TRBV11-2	TRBJ1-2	many	CASSSPTGAYGYTF	TGTGCCAGCAGCTCCCCGACAGGGGCCTATGGCTACACCTTC
.	TRBV29-1	TRBJ2-6	.	CSVGTNSGANVLTF	TGCAGCGTTGGGACGAACTCTGGGGCCAACGTCCTGACTTTC
.	TRBV2	TRBJ2-1	many	CASSDLYNEQFF	TGTGCCAGCAGCGATTTATACAATGAGCAGTTCTTC
TRBD2	TRBV7-2	TRBJ2-1	many	CASSPSALAGANLLYNEQFF	TGTGCCAGCAGCCCCTCGGCTCTAGCGGGAGCCAACCTACTCTACAATGAGCAGTTCTTC
.	TRBV11-2	TRBJ1-4	.	CASSLPGSLYEKLFF	TGTGCCAGCAGCTTACCAGGCAGCTTGTATGAAAAACTGTTTTTT
.	TRBV12-3/TRBV12-4	TRBJ1-3	many	CASSLVAGNTIYF	TGTGCCAGCAGTTTGGTGGCTGGAAACACCATATATTTT
.	TRBV20-1	TRBJ1-1	many	CSARQGRAEAFF	TGCAGTGCTAGACAGGGGAGGGCTGAAGCTTTCTTT
.	TRBV6-1	TRBJ1-1	many	CASSNTRHYQAFF	TGTGCCAGCAGTAATACCCGACATTATCAAGCTTTCTTT
.	TRBV3-1	TRBJ1-2	once	CASSQGGNGYTF	TGTGCCAGCAGCCAGGGCGGGAATGGCTACACCTTC
TRBD1	TRBV27	TRBJ1-5	once	CASSPGTDSQPQHF	TGTGCCAGCAGTCCCGGGACAGATTCACAGCCCCAGCATTTT
.	TRBV19	TRBJ1-4	few	CASSTVPREKLFF	TGTGCCAGTAGTACCGTCCCCCGGGAAAAACTGTTTTTT
TRBD1	TRBV19	TRBJ1-5	.	CASSKWTGGNNQPQHF	TGTGCCAGTAGTAAATGGACAGGGGGAAACAATCAGCCCCAGCATTTT
TRBD2	TRBV7-8	TRBJ2-7	.	CASSQTSVYEQYF	TGTGCCAGCAGCCAGACTAGCGTGTACGAGCAGTACTTC
.	TRBV2	TRBJ1-3	.	CASRIKGYSGNTIYF	TGTGCCAGCAGGATTAAGGGATACTCTGGAAACACCATATATTTT
.	TRBV12-5	TRBJ2-1	once	CASGLGLGSYNEQFF	TGTGCTAGTGGTTTGGGGCTTGGCTCCTACAATGAGCAGTTCTTC
.	TRBV3-1	TRBJ1-4	few	CASSPNRALVEKLFF	TGTGCCAGCAGCCCCAACAGGGCCTTGGTTGAAAAACTGTTTTTT
TRBD1	TRBV30	TRBJ2-6	few	CAWSQRTGWANVLTF	TGTGCCTGGAGCCAACGGACAGGGTGGGCCAACGTCCTGACTTTC
.	TRBV20-1	TRBJ2-6	few	CSARDTVSGANVLTF	TGCAGTGCTAGGGACACCGTTTCTGGGGCCAACGTCCTGACTTTC
.	TRBV19	TRBJ2-7	few	CASSITLSSYEQYF	TGTGCCAGTAGTATTACCCTCAGCAGCTACGAGCAGTACTTC
TRBD2	TRBV18	TRBJ2-1	many	CASSPRASGRNDEQFF	TGTGCCAGCTCACCACGGGCTAGCGGGAGAAACGATGAGCAGTTCTTC
TRBD1	TRBV10-3	TRBJ1-2	many	CAISRDSNYGYTF	TGTGCCATCAGCCGGGACAGTAACTATGGCTACACCTTC
.	TRBV28	TRBJ1-4	many	CASSLVQSTNEKLFF	TGTGCCAGCAGTCTAGTACAGTCAACTAATGAAAAACTGTTTTTT
.	TRBV5-1	TRBJ1-2	few	CASSLNIPPGGYTF	TGCGCCAGCAGCTTGAACATTCCCCCAGGTGGCTACACCTTC
.	TRBV18	TRBJ2-7	.	CASSRLVWNEQYF	TGTGCCAGCTCGCGACTAGTATGGAACGAGCAGTACTTC
.	TRBV5-1	TRBJ1-2	.	CASSHPLEGSVDYGYTF	TGCGCCAGCAGCCACCCCCTAGAAGGGAGTGTTGACTATGGCTACACCTTC
.	TRBV28	TRBJ1-3	.	CASSLPSDGSSGNTIYF	TGTGCCAGCAGTTTACCCTCTGACGGAAGCTCTGGAAACACCATATATTTT
TRBD1	TRBV20-1	TRBJ2-7	many	CSVPVRTGSVQYF	TGCAGTGTTCCTGTAAGGACAGGTTCGGTGCAGTACTTC
.	TRBV12-3/TRBV12-4	TRBJ2-1	many	CASSLALIGPWREQFF	TGTGCCAGCAGTTTAGCGCTAATAGGTCCATGGCGTGAGCAGTTCTTC
TRBD2	TRBV11-3	TRBJ2-7	many	CASSPGTSGSSYEQYF	TGTGCCAGCAGCCCGGGGACTAGCGGTAGCTCCTACGAGCAGTACTTC
.	TRBV14	TRBJ1-1	few	CASSQDLGAEAFF	TGTGCCAGCAGCCAAGATCTCGGGGCTGAAGCTTTCTTT
TRBD2	TRBV28	TRBJ2-7	.	CASRYTGTSGHNSYEQYF	TGTGCCAGCAGATATACCGGGACTAGCGGGCATAATTCCTACGAGCAGTACTTC
.	TRBV27	TRBJ1-2	many	CASSLSTSTTNYGYTF	TGTGCCAGCAGTTTATCGACATCGACGACTAACTATGGCTACACCTTC
.	TRBV12-3/TRBV12-4	TRBJ2-5	many	CASSLRPGGTQYF	TGTGCCAGCAGTTTAAGGCCAGGAGGGACCCAGTACTTC
TRBD2	TRBV7-9	TRBJ2-3	.	CASSSSSGSIDTQYF	TGTGCCAGCAGTTCTTCTAGCGGAAGCATAGATACGCAGTATTTT